Listed here is a single TCR beta chain. This clonotype showed up just a few times. Its antigen has not been determined. Base qualities are not recorded, but no much larger clone differs from it by a single base. V loses 0 bases, J loses 7 bases, and the germline ends lie 11 bases apart. From the cysteine up to the phenylalanine, the CDR3 has a length of 14 residues. Of all the DNA, just the CDR3 is kept, 42 bases in frame from base 1. CDR1 is given as SGHDT and CDR2 as YYEEEE, both from the germline V gene. PBMCs were isolated by Ficoll-Paque density gradient centrifugation. The sample was run on an Illumina NovaSeq 6000. TCRalpha and TCRbeta cDNA libraries were built by 5'RACE with constant-segment primers, adding sample barcodes and unique molecular identifiers. Trizol reagent was used to extract RNA from every sample. Library amplification was performed in two PCR steps, and a second sample barcode and Illumina TruSeq adapters were introduced in the second step. The libraries were sequenced on an Illumina NovaSeq using 2 x 150 bp paired-end reads. Per the source publication's procedure: Reads were demultiplexed and collapsed into UMI-guided consensus sequences with migec v1.2.7. Using mixcr v2.1.11, UMI consensuses were aligned to TRA and TRB V and J templates and then assembled into clonotypes. A clonotype was counted as expanded or contracted only when both edgeR and NoisET called the clonotype significant, with the noise models trained on biological replicates. For edgeR calls, the thresholds were a false discovery rate-adjusted p below 0.01 and a log2 fold-change of 1. As an exploratory analysis of dynamics, max-normalized trajectories of the 1000 most abundant clonotypes were examined by PCA with hierarchical clustering. The CD4 or CD8 phenotype of responding clones was assigned using the separately sequenced CD4+ and CD8+ repertoires. TCRdb's own reprocessing of the public reads used fastp at Q25 and MiXCR and kept productive beta chains. Rows with a matching CDR3 protein are joined into one entry that keeps the most common DNA and genes. The V and J calls were determined by TCRdb, not by the authors. The sample profile shows roughly 500,000 distinct CDR3 sequences; about 20% of them were found once. The top ten hold 9.5% to 15% of the sample.

This entry comes from a study of T-cell memory formation after mild COVID-19 listed by TCRdb under 2021. Describing the broader study: TCR sequence clusters from the two donors were found to be largely donor specific. The cohort comprised two young, previously healthy adult volunteers, one female and one male. In a couple of donors, T-cell clones that expanded and contracted after mild COVID-19 were tracked by sequencing TCRalpha and TCRbeta repertoires over time.

What the authors observed across the whole study: Some responding clones were found in pre-infection memory, which suggests that pre-existing cross-reactive memory T cells took part in the SARS-CoV-2 response. Contracting CD4+ clones appeared mostly in the CM and EM memory subsets, whereas CD8+ clones were enriched in EMRA. SARS-CoV-2 specificity of the second-wave clones peaking on day 37 was not confirmed. Clones that contracted from day 15 to 85 showed balanced CD4/CD8 phenotypes, whereas a second wave of clones that expanded from day 15 to 37 leaned towards CD4+. Only a couple of mild cases were covered in the study, and larger cohorts including severe cases with pre-infection samples were considered necessary.

The V gene is TRBV5-6 and the J gene is TRBJ2-1; TRBD2 might be the D gene, on 5 matching bases. The specimen sequenced was PBMCs or a T cell subset sorted from them (not recorded which). The receptor was derived from an adult woman who had mild COVID-19 (a few samples of this study predate the infection). The sample titles of this study are shuffled in the database, so cell type and time point are left out; the donor was told from shared clones. The sequenced DNA: TGTGCCAGCAGCTTGGTGGAGCGGAGGAATGAGCAGTTCTTC. It codes for CASSLVERRNEQFF.